The 23 T cell receptor beta chains below all came from one sample that was sequenced in a study of T cells in Graves' hyperthyroidism and ophthalmopathy. RNA transcripts were the template for amplifying TCR beta CDR3 regions. A first-round RT-PCR of the TCR CDR3 used the HTBI primer set. TCRdb analysed the multiplex PCR reads with MiXCR anew, one entry per CDR3 protein. This sample has approximately 610,000 distinct CDR3 sequences, with roughly 14% found just once. The specimen was blood. Receptors originate from a woman aged 40 to 50 with Graves' ophthalmopathy.

This clonotype has ten or more counts. The CDR3 does not close with the conserved phenylalanine or tryptophan, likely indicating a read error. The DNA is left out, because the CDR3 cannot be placed on it with certainty; the CDR3 is given as TCRdb lists it. The J gene is TRBJ2-7, the V gene TRBV6-2 or TRBV6-3; TRBD1 is the table's D call and was not checked against the DNA. With termini counted, the CDR3 has 12 amino acids. CDR1 is MNHEY, CDR2 SVGEGT, per germline. This CDR3 is CASSSEAGTSIL.

This clonotype came up a few times. The rearrangement links TRBV28 to TRBJ1-2; the match to TRBD1 covers 8 bases. The CDR3 totals 12 residues. Germline CDR1 MDHEN, CDR2 SYDVKM. CDR3 loop: CQTGDFRYGYTF. CDR3 sequence (DNA): TGTCAGACAGGGGATTTCCGGTATGGCTACACCTTC.

The V call is TRBV28, the J call TRBJ2-7; tentatively, D is TRBD1 (6 bases). The CDR3 has 16 amino acids. Deletions cut 2 bases from V and 7 bases from J, with 21 bases between. Germline V gene sequence: CDR1 MDHEN, CDR2 SYDVKM. This chain's CDR3 is CASSLLGSGVEGEQYF. DNA of the CDR3: TGTGCCAGCAGTTTACTGGGGTCAGGGGTAGAGGGAGAGCAGTACTTC.

The CDR3 DNA follows: TGTGCCAGCAGCTCTACCCCACTAGCGGGAGCCTACGAGCAGTACTTC. Residues: CASSSTPLAGAYEQYF. The chain joins TRBV9 to TRBJ2-7; TRBD2 matches 11 bases. Looked up from germline, CDR1 is SGDLS and CDR2 is YYNGEE. Germline trimming cut 4 bases from V and 2 bases from J; bases unmatched to any gene: 8. The CDR3 runs to 16 residues.

V is TRBV12-3 or TRBV12-4 and J is TRBJ1-2; D is possibly TRBD1 (5 bases). The CDR3 is made up of 13 amino acids. The ends were cut back, 4 bases at V and 3 bases at J, with 9 bases in the middle. The CDR3 DNA is TGTGCCAGCAGTTGGAGGGGAGACTATGGCTACACCTTC. Encoded protein: CASSWRGDYGYTF.

There are many counts of this clonotype. The chain uses TRBV6-1 and TRBJ1-1, with TRBD1 identical over 11 bases. V shed 6 bases and J 3 bases; nucleotides not matched to a gene: 9. This CDR3 has 16 amino acids. CDR1 is MNHNS and CDR2 is SASEGT in the germline V gene. The CDR3 DNA reads as TGTGCCAGCAGACACCGGGACAGGGGGAGGGACACTGAAGCTTTCTTT. This encodes CASRHRDRGRDTEAFF.

The gene calls are TRBV6-2 or TRBV6-3 and TRBJ2-7; 8 bases align to TRBD2. Looked up from germline, CDR1 is MNHEY and CDR2 is SVGEGT. V lost 5 bases and J lost 1; bases outside the gene matches: 13. CDR3 length: 17 residues. The CDR3 DNA is TGTGCCAGCAGTCTACAAACAAGCGGGGGCCTATCCTACGAGCAGTACTTC. It yields the protein CASSLQTSGGLSYEQYF.

This clonotype has a handful of counts. This sequence joins TRBV19 and TRBJ2-7; 9 bases match TRBD2. V lost 2 bases, J lost 7 bases, and 12 bases stayed unmatched. The CDR3 sequence is 16 residues long. Germline CDR1 is LNHDA and CDR2 is SQIVND (reference sequence). The CDR3 bases are TGTGCCAGTAGTATACCCCGTGATAGCGGGAGTGGTGAGCAGTACTTC. It is translated as CASSIPRDSGSGEQYF.

This chain connects TRBV12-3 or TRBV12-4 to TRBJ2-6, with a weak D call TRBD2 (6 bases). The CDR3 spans 17 residues. V was trimmed by 6 bases and J by 0 bases, leaving 15 bases between them. The CDR3, as DNA: TGTGCCAGCAGACGCAGACCCGGGGGCTCTGGGGCCAACGTCCTGACTTTC. Residues: CASRRRPGGSGANVLTF.

In this sample, this clonotype turned up many times. The chain uses TRBV2 and TRBJ2-7; tentatively, D is TRBD2 (5 bases). Germline V gene data show CDR1 as SNHLY and CDR2 as FYNNEI. The CDR3 contains 13 residues. V lost 6 bases and J 3 bases, leaving 12 bases between the germline ends. CDR3 sequence (DNA): TGTGCCAGCAGCCCTAGCATCAACTACGAGCAGTACTTC. Protein product: CASSPSINYEQYF.

V and J are TRBV6-1 and TRBJ1-2, with 10 bases fitting TRBD1. The CDR3 consists of 14 residues. Losses at the gene ends were 4 bases for V and 8 bases for J; bases not matched to a gene: 7. Germline CDR1 is MNHNS and CDR2 is SASEGT. CDR3 region: CASSAGTGVMGYTF. The CDR3 DNA is TGTGCCAGCAGTGCTGGGACAGGGGTGATGGGCTACACCTTC.

This clonotype came up many times. This chain joins TRBV28 and TRBJ2-5, with 7 bases fitting TRBD1. Per the germline V gene, CDR1 is MDHEN and CDR2 is SYDVKM. The CDR3 runs to 14 residues. The V and J ends lost 5 bases and 5 bases, in that order; junction bases with no gene match: 8. The CDR3 bases are TGTGCCAGCAGTACGCAGGGGGTTGATGAGACCCAGTACTTC. This translates into CASSTQGVDETQYF.

This clonotype was found many times. The rearrangement links TRBV28 to TRBJ1-1; D perhaps matches TRBD1 (6 bases). V was shortened by 7 bases and J by 2 bases, with 17 bases between the two germline ends. Germline assignment: CDR1 MDHEN and CDR2 SYDVKM. The CDR3 extends over 15 amino acids. The CDR3 is CASTTFGTTNTEAFF. As DNA, the CDR3 is TGTGCCAGCACCACCTTCGGGACAACCAACACTGAAGCTTTCTTT.

Many counts were recorded for this clonotype. The chain links TRBV29-1 to TRBJ1-1; D possibly corresponds to TRBD1 (5 bases). The CDR3 length is 11 residues. Germline V lookup: CDR1 SQVTM, CDR2 ANQGSEA. Trimming pared 3 bases from V and 8 bases from J, leaving 10 bases between. The CDR3 here is CSVEGGLEAFF. Here the CDR3 DNA reads TGCAGCGTTGAGGGGGGTTTGGAAGCTTTCTTT.

This clonotype was recorded many times. J is TRBJ1-6 and V is TRBV9; D remains ambiguous. CDR3 length: 14 amino acids. Trimming stripped 5 bases from V and 10 bases from J, with 16 bases between. Germline V lookup: CDR1 SGDLS, CDR2 YYNGEE. CDR3 sequence reads: CASSRTSSGSPLHF. The CDR3 DNA reads as TGTGCCAGCAGTCGAACGTCATCGGGCTCACCCCTCCACTTT. Full variable domain (remainder filled in from reference TRBV9 and TRBJ1-6): DSGVTQTPKHLITATGQRVTLRCSPRSGDLSVYWYQQSLDQGLQFLIQYYNGEERAKGNILERFSAQQFPDLHSELNLSSLELGDSALYFCASSRTSSGSPLHFGNGTRLTVT.

This clonotype was counted ten times or more. The J gene is TRBJ1-1, the V gene TRBV4-1, with 7 bases fitting TRBD1. The CDR3 is 16 amino acids. With V trimmed by 5 bases and J by 0 bases, 9 bases remained unmatched. Germline assignment: CDR1 MGHRA and CDR2 YSYEKL. The CDR3 here is CASSFGTVIMNTEAFF. The CDR3 nucleotides are TGCGCCAGCAGCTTCGGGACAGTGATCATGAACACTGAAGCTTTCTTT.

This clonotype showed up just a few times. This chain joins TRBV12-3 or TRBV12-4 and TRBJ2-7, with 8 bases lining up with TRBD1. The length of the CDR3 is 14 residues. The ends lost 7 bases at V and 3 bases at J; junction bases unmatched: 8. CDR3 bases: TGTGCCAGCACCCCGGACAGGGAGAGCTACGAGCAGTACTTC. As protein: CASTPDRESYEQYF.

In this sample, this clonotype turned up many times. This chain uses TRBV6-1 with TRBJ2-7; 7 bases line up with TRBD1. The CDR3 is 15 residues long. Germline CDR1 and CDR2: MNHNS and SASEGT. Trimming took 4 bases from V and 2 from J; bases not matched to a gene: 8. CDR3 sequence reads: CASSGVLGQAYEQYF. DNA for the CDR3: TGTGCCAGCAGTGGGGTATTAGGACAGGCCTACGAGCAGTACTTC.

This clonotype has ten or more counts. The chain links TRBV12-3 or TRBV12-4 to TRBJ2-7, with D uncertain. Trimming removed 5 bases at V and 3 bases at J, with 17 bases between. The CDR3 length is 15 residues. CDR3 residues: CASSLQTTIGYEQYF. The CDR3 DNA follows: TGTGCCAGCAGTCTACAGACGACAATAGGCTACGAGCAGTACTTC.

The chain is built from TRBV28 and TRBJ1-2, with D perhaps TRBD1 (5 bases). CDR1 is MDHEN and CDR2 is SYDVKM in the germline V gene. The CDR3 is made up of 14 amino acids. Trimming left V 5 bases short and J 5 bases short, with 15 bases between. The CDR3 DNA is TGTGCCAGCAGTACAACCCCCAGGGCTTATGGCTACACCTTC. It specifies CASSTTPRAYGYTF.

This clonotype was picked up many times. The V call is TRBV11-1, the J call TRBJ2-5, with TRBD1 identical over 9 bases. Trimming took 5 bases from V and 1 from J; bases not matched to a gene: 11. This CDR3 comprises 17 residues. Germline CDR1 and CDR2: SGHAT and FQDESV (reference sequence). In nucleotides, the CDR3 is TGTGCCAGCAGCCAGACAACCGGGACAGGGACCCAAGAGACCCAGTACTTC. This sequence encodes CASSQTTGTGTQETQYF.

In this sample, this clonotype turned up a few times. This rearrangement joins TRBV7-9 to TRBJ1-1, with a weak D call TRBD1 (5 bases). Deletions cut 6 bases from V and 1 base from J, with 12 bases between. Germline V gene data show CDR1 as SEHNR and CDR2 as FQNEAQ (reference sequence). The length of the CDR3 is 14 residues. This CDR3 is CASRSPGRNTEAFF. In nucleotides, the CDR3 is TGTGCCAGCAGGTCACCAGGGAGGAACACTGAAGCTTTCTTT.

This clonotype was found many times. This sequence joins TRBV11-1 and TRBJ2-5; TRBD1 aligns across 8 bases. Germline CDR1 reads SGHAT; CDR2 reads FQDESV (reference sequence). The V segment lost 3 bases and the J segment 5 bases; nucleotides outside the gene matches: 8. The CDR3 extends over 15 amino acids. CDR3 amino acids: CASSFTGGSRETQYF. The DNA of the CDR3 is TGTGCCAGCAGCTTCACAGGGGGATCTCGGGAGACCCAGTACTTC.